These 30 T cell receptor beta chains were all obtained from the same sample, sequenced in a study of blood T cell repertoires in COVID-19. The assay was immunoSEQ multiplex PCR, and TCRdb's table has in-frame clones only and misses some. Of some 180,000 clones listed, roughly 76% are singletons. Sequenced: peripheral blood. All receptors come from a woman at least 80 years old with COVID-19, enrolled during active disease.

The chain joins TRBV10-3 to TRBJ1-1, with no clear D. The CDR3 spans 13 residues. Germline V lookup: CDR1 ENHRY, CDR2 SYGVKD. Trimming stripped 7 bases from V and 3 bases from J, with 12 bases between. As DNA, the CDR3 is TGTGCCATCACCCTAGCTGTGGACACTGAAGCTTTCTTT. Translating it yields CAITLAVDTEAFF.

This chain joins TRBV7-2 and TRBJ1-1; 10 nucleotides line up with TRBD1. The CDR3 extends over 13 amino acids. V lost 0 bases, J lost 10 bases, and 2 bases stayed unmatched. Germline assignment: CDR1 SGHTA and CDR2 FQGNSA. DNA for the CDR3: TGTGCCAGCAGCTTAGCGACAGGGGGCAGAGCTTTCTTT. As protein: CASSLATGGRAFF.

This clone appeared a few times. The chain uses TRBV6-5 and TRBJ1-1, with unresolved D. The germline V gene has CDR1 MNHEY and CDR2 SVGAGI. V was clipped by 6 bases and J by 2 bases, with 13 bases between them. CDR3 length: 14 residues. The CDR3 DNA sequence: TGTGCCAGCAGGGAGTGGCACCTCAACACTGAAGCTTTCTTT. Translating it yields CASREWHLNTEAFF.

The CDR3 reads CASSSSPGRGDYGYTF. The CDR3 DNA sequence: TGTGCCAGCAGTTCGTCCCCCGGACGGGGGGACTATGGCTACACCTTC. The chain employs TRBV6-5 and TRBJ1-2; tentative D call: TRBD1 (5 bases). Looked up from germline, CDR1 is MNHEY and CDR2 is SVGAGI. CDR3 size: 16 residues. V was cut by 4 bases and J by 3 bases, with 18 bases left in between.

CDR3 in DNA: TGTGTCAGAAGCGGGGGACAGGGCACGAGAAATGAAAAACTGTTTTTT. It specifies CVRSGGQGTRNEKLFF. The rearrangement uses TRBV7-5 and TRBJ1-4; the table assigns TRBD1, which was not confirmed against the DNA. TRBV7-5 is a pseudogene segment. The CDR3 is made up of 16 amino acids.

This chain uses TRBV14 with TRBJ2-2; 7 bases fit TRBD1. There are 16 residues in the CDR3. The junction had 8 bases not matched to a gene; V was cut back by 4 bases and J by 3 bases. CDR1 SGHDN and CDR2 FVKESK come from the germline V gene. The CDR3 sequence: CASSPLWGQYTGELFF. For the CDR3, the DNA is TGTGCCAGCAGCCCCTTATGGGGACAGTACACCGGGGAGCTGTTTTTT.

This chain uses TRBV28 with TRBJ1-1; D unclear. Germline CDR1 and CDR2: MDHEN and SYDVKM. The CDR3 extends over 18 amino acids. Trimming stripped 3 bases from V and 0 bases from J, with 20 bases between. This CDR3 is CASSFPSQPSLMNTEAFF. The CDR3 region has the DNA TGTGCCAGCAGTTTCCCCTCACAGCCCTCATTGATGAACACTGAAGCTTTCTTT.

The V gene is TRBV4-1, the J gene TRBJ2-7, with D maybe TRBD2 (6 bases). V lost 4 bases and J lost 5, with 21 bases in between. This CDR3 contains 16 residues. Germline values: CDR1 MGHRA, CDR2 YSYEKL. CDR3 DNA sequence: TGCGCCAGCAGCCCCGGAGGGTTAGGGAAAAGTAACGAGCAGTACTTC. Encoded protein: CASSPGGLGKSNEQYF.

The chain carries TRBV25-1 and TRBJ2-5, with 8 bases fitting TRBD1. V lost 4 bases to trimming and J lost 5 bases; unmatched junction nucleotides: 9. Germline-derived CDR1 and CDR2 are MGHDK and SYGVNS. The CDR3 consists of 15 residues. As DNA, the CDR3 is TGTGCCAGCAGTGCCTCAGGACAGGGCTGGGAGACCCAGTACTTC. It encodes CASSASGQGWETQYF. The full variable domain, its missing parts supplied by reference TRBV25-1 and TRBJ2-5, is EADIYQTPRYLVIGTGKKITLECSQTMGHDKMYWYQQDPGMELHLIHYSYGVNSTEKGDLSSESTVSRIRTEHFPLTLESARPSHTSQYLCASSASGQGWETQYFGPGTRLLVL.

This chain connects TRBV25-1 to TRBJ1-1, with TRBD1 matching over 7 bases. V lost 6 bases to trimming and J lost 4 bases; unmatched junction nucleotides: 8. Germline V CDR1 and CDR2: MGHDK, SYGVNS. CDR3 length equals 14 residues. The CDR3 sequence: CASRDSGGSTEAFF. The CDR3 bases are TGTGCCAGCAGAGATTCAGGGGGAAGCACTGAAGCTTTCTTT.

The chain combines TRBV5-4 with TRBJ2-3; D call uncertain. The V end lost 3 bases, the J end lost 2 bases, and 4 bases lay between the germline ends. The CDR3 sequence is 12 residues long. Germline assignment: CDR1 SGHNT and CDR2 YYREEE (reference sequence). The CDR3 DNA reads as TGTGCCAGCAGCTCTTACACAGATACGCAGTATTTT. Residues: CASSSYTDTQYF.

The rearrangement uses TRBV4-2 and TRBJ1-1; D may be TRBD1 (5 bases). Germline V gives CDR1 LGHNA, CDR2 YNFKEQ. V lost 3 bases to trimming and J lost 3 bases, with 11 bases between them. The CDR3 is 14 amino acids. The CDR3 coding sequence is TGTGCCAGCAGCCAGGTCCAAGGGGACACTGAAGCTTTCTTT. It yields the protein CASSQVQGDTEAFF.

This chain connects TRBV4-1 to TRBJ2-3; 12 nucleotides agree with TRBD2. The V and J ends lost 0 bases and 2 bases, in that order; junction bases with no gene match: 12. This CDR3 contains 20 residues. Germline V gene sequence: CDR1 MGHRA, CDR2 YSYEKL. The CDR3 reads CASSQDPGLAGTLYTDTQYF. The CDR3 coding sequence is TGCGCCAGCAGCCAAGACCCCGGACTAGCGGGAACCCTTTACACAGATACGCAGTATTTT.

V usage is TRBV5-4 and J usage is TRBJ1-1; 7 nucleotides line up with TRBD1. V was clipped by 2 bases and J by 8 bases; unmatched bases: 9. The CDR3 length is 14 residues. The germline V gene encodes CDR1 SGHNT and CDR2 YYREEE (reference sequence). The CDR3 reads CASSLEGAGLEAFF. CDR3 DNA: TGTGCCAGCAGCTTAGAGGGGGCTGGATTAGAAGCTTTCTTT.

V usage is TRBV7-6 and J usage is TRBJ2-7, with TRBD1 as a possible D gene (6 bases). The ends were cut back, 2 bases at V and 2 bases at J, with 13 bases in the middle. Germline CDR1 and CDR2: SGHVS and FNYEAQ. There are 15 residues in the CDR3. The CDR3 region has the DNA TGTGCCAGCAGCTTATTCACAGGGCCCCCCTACGAGCAGTACTTC. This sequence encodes CASSLFTGPPYEQYF.

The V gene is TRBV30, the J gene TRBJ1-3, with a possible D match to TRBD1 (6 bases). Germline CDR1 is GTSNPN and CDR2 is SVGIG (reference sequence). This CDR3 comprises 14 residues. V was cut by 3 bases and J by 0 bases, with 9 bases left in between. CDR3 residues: CAWSTGYSGNTIYF. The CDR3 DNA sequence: TGTGCCTGGAGCACAGGGTACTCTGGAAACACCATATATTTT.

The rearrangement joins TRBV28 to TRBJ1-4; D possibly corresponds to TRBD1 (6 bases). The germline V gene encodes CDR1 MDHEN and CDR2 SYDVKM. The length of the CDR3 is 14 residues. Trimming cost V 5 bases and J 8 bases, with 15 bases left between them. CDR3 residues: CASSKQGFGEKLFF. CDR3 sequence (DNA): TGTGCCAGCAGTAAACAGGGTTTTGGAGAAAAACTGTTTTTT.

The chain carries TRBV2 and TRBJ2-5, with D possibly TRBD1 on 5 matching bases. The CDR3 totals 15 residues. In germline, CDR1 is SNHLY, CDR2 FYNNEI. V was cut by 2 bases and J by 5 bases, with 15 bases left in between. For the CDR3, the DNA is TGTGCCAGCAGTGAATCGGACATGGAACGGGAGACCCAGTACTTC. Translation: CASSESDMERETQYF.

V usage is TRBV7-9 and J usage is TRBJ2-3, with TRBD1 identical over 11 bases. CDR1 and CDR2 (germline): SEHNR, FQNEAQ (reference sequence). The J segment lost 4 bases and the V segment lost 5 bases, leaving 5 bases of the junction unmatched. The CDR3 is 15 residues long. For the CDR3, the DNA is TGTGCCAGCAGCCGGGGACAGGGGGACGCAGATACGCAGTATTTT. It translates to CASSRGQGDADTQYF.

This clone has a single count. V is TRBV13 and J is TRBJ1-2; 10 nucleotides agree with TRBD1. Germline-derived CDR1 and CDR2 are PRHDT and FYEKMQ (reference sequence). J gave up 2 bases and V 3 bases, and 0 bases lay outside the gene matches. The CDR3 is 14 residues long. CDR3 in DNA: TGTGCCAGCAGCTTGGGACAGGGGAACTATGGCTACACCTTC. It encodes CASSLGQGNYGYTF.

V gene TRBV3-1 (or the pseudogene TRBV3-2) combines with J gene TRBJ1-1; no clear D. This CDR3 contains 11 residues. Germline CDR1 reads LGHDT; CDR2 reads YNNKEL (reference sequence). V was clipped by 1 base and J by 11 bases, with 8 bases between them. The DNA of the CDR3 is TGTGCCAGCAGCCAAGGTCGTTTGGCTTTCTTT. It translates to CASSQGRLAFF.

The CDR3 DNA follows: TGTGCCAGCAGCTTAGGAACAGCGGGGGGGCCAAGAAGCACCGGGGAGCTGTTTTTT. It encodes CASSLGTAGGPRSTGELFF. J is TRBJ2-2 and V is TRBV7-8; 10 nucleotides align to TRBD2. This CDR3 is built from 19 residues. V shed 1 base, J shed 4 bases, and the junction held 12 bases outside the gene matches. Germline V gene lookup returns CDR1 SGHVS and CDR2 FQNEAQ. The full variable domain, with the rest looked up from reference TRBV7-8 and TRBJ2-2, is GAGVSQSPRYKVAKRGQDVALRCDPISGHVSLFWYQQALGQGPEFLTYFQNEAQLDKSGLPSDRFFAERPEGSVSTLKIQRTQQEDSAVYLCASSLGTAGGPRSTGELFFGEGSRLTVL.

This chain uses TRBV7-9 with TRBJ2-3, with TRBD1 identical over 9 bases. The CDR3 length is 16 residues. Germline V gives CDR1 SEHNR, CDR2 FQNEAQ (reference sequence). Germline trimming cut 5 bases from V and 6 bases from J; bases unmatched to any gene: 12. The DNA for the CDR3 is TGTGCCAGCAGCGTAACCGGGACAGGGTTAGGGGATACGCAGTATTTT. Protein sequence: CASSVTGTGLGDTQYF.

DNA of the CDR3: TGTGCCAGCAGCCCGCGGGGCGGGAGGGACTACAATGAGCAGTTCTTC. Translation gives CASSPRGGRDYNEQFF. This chain uses TRBV13 with TRBJ2-1; TRBD2 aligns across 9 bases. After removal of 5 bases from V and 3 bases from J, the junction contained 8 bases not matched to a gene. CDR1 and CDR2 from the germline V gene are PRHDT and FYEKMQ (reference sequence). This CDR3 comprises 16 residues.

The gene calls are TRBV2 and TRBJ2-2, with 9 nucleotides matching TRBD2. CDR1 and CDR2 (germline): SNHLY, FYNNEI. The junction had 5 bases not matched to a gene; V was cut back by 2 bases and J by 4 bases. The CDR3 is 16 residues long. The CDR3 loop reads CASSEFPAGGTGELFF. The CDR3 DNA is TGTGCCAGCAGTGAATTCCCAGCGGGGGGCACCGGGGAGCTGTTTTTT.

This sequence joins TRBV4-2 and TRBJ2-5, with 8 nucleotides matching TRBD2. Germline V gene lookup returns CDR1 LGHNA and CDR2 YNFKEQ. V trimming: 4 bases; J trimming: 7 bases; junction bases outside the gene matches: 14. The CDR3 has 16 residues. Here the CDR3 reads CASSPASGRTPWTQYF. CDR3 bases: TGTGCCAGCAGCCCAGCCAGCGGGAGAACCCCGTGGACCCAGTACTTC.

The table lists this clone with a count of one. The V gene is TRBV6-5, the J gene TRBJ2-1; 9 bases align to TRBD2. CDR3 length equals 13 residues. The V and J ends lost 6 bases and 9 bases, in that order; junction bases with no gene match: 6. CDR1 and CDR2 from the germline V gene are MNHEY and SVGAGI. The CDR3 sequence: CASSPRGGGEQFF. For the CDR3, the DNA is TGTGCCAGCAGCCCCCGCGGGGGGGGTGAGCAGTTCTTC.

CDR3 in amino acids: CASSLTLAKGDSDTQYF. The DNA for the CDR3 is TGTGCCAGTAGTCTCACACTAGCCAAAGGGGATTCAGATACGCAGTATTTT. The V and J genes are TRBV19 and TRBJ2-3; maybe TRBD2 (6 bases). CDR3 size: 17 residues. The ends were cut back, 5 bases at V and 4 bases at J, with 22 bases in the middle. From germline, CDR1 is LNHDA and CDR2 SQIVND (reference sequence).

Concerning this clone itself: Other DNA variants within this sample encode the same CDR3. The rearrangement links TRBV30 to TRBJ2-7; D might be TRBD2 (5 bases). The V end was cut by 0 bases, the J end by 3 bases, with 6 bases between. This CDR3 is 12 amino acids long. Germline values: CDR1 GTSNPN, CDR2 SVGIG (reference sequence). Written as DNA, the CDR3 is TGTGCCTGGAGTGTACTAGGCTACGAGCAGTACTTC. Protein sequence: CAWSVLGYEQYF. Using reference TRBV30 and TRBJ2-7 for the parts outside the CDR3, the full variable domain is SQTIHQWPATLVQPVGSPLSLECTVEGTSNPNLYWYRQAAGRGLQLLFYSVGIGQISSEVPQNLSASRPQDRQFILSSKKLLLSDSGFYLCAWSVLGYEQYFGPGTRLTVT.

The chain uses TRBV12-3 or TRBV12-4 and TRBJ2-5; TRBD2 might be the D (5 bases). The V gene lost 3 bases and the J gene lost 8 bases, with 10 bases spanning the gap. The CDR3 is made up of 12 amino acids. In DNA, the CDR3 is TGTGCCAGCAGTTTTCACGAGGGAACCCAGTACTTC. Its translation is CASSFHEGTQYF.